The next 8 T cell receptor beta chains were all read from a single sample in a study of early T cells in non-severe SARS-CoV-2 infection. TCRdb recomputed calls from the 5' RACE reads with MiXCR, one row per CDR3 protein. The table has 95,000 to 100,000 distinct CDR3 sequences, roughly 11% seen once. Material for sequencing was whole blood. The source of these receptors is an adult who was a healthcare worker with PCR-confirmed SARS-CoV-2 infection or an uninfected control (not recorded which).

This clonotype was picked up a small number of times. The V gene is TRBV24-1, the J gene TRBJ1-1, with TRBD1 identical over 7 bases. Germline values: CDR1 KGHDR, CDR2 SFDVKD. The CDR3 contains 13 residues. The V and J ends lost 5 bases and 7 bases, in that order; junction bases with no gene match: 6. The CDR3 sequence: CATSAQGGSEAFF. As DNA, the CDR3 is TGTGCCACCAGTGCCCAGGGGGGCAGTGAAGCTTTCTTT.

The rearrangement joins TRBV15 to TRBJ2-5, with 8 bases fitting TRBD2. Per germline, CDR1 LNHNV and CDR2 YYDKDF (reference sequence). V gave up 0 bases and J gave up 5 bases; unmatched junction bases: 8. The CDR3 totals 16 residues. The CDR3 region is CATSRDRRTSFETQYF. CDR3 bases: TGTGCCACCAGCAGAGATCGGAGGACTAGCTTTGAGACCCAGTACTTC.

This clonotype was counted between two and nine times. The chain has TRBV28 and TRBJ1-1; D may be TRBD1 (5 bases). Germline V gene sequence: CDR1 MDHEN, CDR2 SYDVKM. Trimming removed 6 bases at V and 4 bases at J, with 12 bases between. The CDR3 has 13 residues. DNA for the CDR3: TGTGCCAGCAGAGCGGGGGGGGGCACTGAAGCTTTCTTT. Translation gives CASRAGGGTEAFF.

This clonotype was detected ten times or more. The chain is built from TRBV3-1 and TRBJ2-1; 9 bases align to TRBD2. V lost 2 bases, J lost 5 bases, and 10 bases stayed unmatched. This CDR3 comprises 17 residues. The germline CDR1 and CDR2 sequences are LGHDT and YNNKEL (reference sequence). The DNA of the CDR3 is TGTGCCAGCAGCCAATGGCGTAGCGGGGGCCGGGACAATGAGCAGTTCTTC. Encoded protein: CASSQWRSGGRDNEQFF.

The chain recombines TRBV29-1 with TRBJ1-1, with D perhaps TRBD1 (6 bases). The V gene's germline CDR1 is SQVTM and CDR2 ANQGSEA. Deletions cut 4 bases from V and 6 bases from J, with 18 bases between. CDR3 length equals 14 residues. CDR3 region: CSVVGGHSLSEAFF. The DNA for the CDR3 is TGCAGCGTTGTAGGGGGACACTCACTTTCTGAAGCTTTCTTT.

This clonotype was found many times. The rearrangement uses TRBV2 and TRBJ2-2, with a tentative D call TRBD2 (5 bases). Germline V gene data show CDR1 as SNHLY and CDR2 as FYNNEI. Trimming cost V 1 base and J 0 bases, with 6 bases left between them. The CDR3 spans 15 residues. The CDR3 bases are TGTGCCAGCAGTGAAGGGGGAGCGAACACCGGGGAGCTGTTTTTT. Translating gives CASSEGGANTGELFF.

This chain joins TRBV18 and TRBJ2-7, with a weak D call TRBD2 (5 bases). This CDR3 is built from 16 residues. The V gene lost 0 bases and the J gene lost 0 bases, with 12 bases spanning the gap. The V gene's germline CDR1 is KGHSH and CDR2 LQKENI. The CDR3 loop is CASSPPSGISSYEQYF. The DNA for the CDR3 is TGTGCCAGCTCACCACCGTCCGGGATTAGCTCCTACGAGCAGTACTTC.

This sequence joins TRBV6-5 and TRBJ2-2; D uncertain. The V end lost 7 bases, the J end lost 2 bases, and 8 bases lay between the germline ends. The CDR3 is made up of 13 amino acids. The germline V gene encodes CDR1 MNHEY and CDR2 SVGAGI. The DNA of the CDR3 is TGTGCCAGCACCCCGGTAAACACCGGGGAGCTGTTTTTT. This sequence encodes CASTPVNTGELFF.